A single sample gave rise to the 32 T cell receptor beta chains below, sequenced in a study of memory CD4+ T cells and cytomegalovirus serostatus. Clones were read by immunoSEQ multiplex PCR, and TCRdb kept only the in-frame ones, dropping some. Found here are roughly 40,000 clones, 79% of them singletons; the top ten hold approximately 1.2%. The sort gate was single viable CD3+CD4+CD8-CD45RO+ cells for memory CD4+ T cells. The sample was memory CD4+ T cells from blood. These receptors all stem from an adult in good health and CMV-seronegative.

CDR3: CASSGANYGYTF. The CDR3 DNA reads TGTGCTAGCTCGGGAGCTAACTATGGCTACACCTTC. The gene calls are TRBV12-5 and TRBJ1-2, with no clear D. CDR3 size: 12 residues. V dropped 9 bases and J dropped 0 bases, with 8 bases sitting between them. Looked up from germline, CDR1 is LGHNT and CDR2 is FRNRAP.

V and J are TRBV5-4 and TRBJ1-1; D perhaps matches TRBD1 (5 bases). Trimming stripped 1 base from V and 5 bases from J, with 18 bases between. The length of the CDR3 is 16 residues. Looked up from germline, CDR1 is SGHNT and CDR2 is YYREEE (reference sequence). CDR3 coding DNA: TGTGCCAGCAGCTTGCCTCAGGGTTTGGGGAGGACTGAAGCTTTCTTT. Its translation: CASSLPQGLGRTEAFF.

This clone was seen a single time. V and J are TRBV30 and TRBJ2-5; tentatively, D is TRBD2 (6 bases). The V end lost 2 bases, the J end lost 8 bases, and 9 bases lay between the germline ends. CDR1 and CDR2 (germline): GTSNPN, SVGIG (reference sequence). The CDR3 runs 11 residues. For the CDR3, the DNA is TGTGCCTGGAGTTTGGAGGGTACCCAGTACTTC. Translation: CAWSLEGTQYF.

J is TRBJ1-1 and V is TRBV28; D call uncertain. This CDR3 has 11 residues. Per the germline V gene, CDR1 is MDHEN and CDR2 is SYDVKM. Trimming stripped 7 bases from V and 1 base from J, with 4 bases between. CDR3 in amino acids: CASITNTEAFF. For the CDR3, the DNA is TGTGCCAGCATAACGAACACTGAAGCTTTCTTT.

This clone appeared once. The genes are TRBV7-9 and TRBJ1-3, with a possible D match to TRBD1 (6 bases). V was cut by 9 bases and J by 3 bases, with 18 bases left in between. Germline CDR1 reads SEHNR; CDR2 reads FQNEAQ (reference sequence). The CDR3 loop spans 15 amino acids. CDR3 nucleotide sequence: TGTGCCAGTTCTCGGGGGGCAGTGGATGGAAACACCATATATTTT. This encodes CASSRGAVDGNTIYF.

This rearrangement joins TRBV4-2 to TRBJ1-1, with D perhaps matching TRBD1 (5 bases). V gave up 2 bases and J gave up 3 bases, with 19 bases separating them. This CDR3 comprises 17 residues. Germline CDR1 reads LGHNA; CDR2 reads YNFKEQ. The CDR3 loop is CASSQPYLDKDDTEAFF. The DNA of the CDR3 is TGTGCCAGCAGCCAACCTTACCTGGACAAGGATGACACTGAAGCTTTCTTT.

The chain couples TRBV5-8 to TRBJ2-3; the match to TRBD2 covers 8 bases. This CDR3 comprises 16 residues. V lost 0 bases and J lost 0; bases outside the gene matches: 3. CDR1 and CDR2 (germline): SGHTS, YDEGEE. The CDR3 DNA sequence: TGTGCCAGCAGCTTGGGTAGCGGGAAGAGCACAGATACGCAGTATTTT. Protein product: CASSLGSGKSTDTQYF.

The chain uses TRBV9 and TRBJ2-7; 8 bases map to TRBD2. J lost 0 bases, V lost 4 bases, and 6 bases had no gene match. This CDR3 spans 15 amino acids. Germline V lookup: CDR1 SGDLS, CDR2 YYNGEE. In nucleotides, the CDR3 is TGTGCCAGCAGCCCTTCCGGGACTAGCTCCTACGAGCAGTACTTC. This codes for CASSPSGTSSYEQYF.

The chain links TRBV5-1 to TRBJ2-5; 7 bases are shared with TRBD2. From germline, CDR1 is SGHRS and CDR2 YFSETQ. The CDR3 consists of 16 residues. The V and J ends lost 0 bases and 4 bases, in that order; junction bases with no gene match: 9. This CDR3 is CASSLGAREKSETQYF. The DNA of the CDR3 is TGCGCCAGCAGCTTGGGTGCGCGGGAGAAGTCAGAGACCCAGTACTTC.

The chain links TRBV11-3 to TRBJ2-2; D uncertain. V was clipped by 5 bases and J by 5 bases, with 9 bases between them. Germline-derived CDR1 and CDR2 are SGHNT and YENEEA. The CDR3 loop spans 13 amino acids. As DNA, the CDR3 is TGTGCCAGCAGCGCAACAAGAACCGGGGAGCTGTTTTTT. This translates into CASSATRTGELFF. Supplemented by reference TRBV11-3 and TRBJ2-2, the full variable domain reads EAGVVQSPRYKIIEKKQPVAFWCNPISGHNTLYWYLQNLGQGPELLIRYENEEAVDDSQLPKDRFSAERLKGVDSTLKIQPAELGDSAVYLCASSATRTGELFFGEGSRLTVL.

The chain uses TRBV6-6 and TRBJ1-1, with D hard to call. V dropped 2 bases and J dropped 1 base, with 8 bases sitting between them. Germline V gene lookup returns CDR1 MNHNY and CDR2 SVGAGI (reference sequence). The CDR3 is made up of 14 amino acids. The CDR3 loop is CASSYEGSNTEAFF. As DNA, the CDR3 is TGTGCCAGCAGTTACGAGGGATCGAACACTGAAGCTTTCTTT.

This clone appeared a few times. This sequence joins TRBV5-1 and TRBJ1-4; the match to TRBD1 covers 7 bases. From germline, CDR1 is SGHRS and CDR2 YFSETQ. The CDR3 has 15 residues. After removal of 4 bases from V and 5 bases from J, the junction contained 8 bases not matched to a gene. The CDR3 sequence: CASSVEGGQNEKLFF. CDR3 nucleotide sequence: TGCGCCAGCAGCGTGGAGGGGGGACAGAATGAAAAACTGTTTTTT.

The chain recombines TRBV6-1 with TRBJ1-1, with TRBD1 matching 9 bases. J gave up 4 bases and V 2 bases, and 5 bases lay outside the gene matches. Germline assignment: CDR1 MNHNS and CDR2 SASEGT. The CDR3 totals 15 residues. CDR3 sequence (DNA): TGTGCCAGCAGTGAATTTGGACAGGGGCCCACTGAAGCTTTCTTT. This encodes CASSEFGQGPTEAFF.

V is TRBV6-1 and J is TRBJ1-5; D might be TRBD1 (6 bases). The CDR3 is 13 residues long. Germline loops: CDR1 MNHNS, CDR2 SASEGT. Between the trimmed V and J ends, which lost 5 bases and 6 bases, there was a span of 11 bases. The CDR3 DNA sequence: TGTGCCAGCAGTTCAGGGGTAGGTCAGCCCCAGCATTTT. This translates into CASSSGVGQPQHF.

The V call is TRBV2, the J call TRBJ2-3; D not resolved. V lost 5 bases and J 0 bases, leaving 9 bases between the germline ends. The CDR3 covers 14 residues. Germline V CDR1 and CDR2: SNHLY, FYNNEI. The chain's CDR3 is CASSRDGSTDTQYF. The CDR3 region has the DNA TGTGCCAGCAGTAGGGATGGGAGCACAGATACGCAGTATTTT.

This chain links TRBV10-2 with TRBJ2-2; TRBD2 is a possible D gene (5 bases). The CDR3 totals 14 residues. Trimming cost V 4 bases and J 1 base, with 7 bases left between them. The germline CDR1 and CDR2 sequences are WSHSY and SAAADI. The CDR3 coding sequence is TGCGCCAGCAGTGTTCGGGGGAACACCGGGGAGCTGTTTTTT. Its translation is CASSVRGNTGELFF.

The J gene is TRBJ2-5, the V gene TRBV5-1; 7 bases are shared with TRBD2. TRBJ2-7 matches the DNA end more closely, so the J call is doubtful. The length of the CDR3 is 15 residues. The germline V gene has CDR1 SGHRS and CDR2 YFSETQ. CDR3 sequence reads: CASSPLSAGAREQYF. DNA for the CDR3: TGCGCCAGCAGCCCGTTATCCGCGGGAGCTCGCGAGCAGTACTTC.

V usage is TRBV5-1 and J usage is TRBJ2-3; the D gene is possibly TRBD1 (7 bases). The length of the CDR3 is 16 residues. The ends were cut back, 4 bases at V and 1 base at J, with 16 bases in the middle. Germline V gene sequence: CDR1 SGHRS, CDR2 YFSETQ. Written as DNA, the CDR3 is TGCGCCAGCAGCCAGCGGACAGGCGGGGGCACAGATACGCAGTATTTT. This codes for CASSQRTGGGTDTQYF.

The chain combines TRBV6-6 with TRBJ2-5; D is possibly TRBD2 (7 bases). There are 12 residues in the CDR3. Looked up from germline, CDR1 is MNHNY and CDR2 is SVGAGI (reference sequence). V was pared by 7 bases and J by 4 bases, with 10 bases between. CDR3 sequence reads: CASKGGSETQYF. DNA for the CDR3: TGTGCCAGCAAGGGGGGGTCAGAGACCCAGTACTTC.

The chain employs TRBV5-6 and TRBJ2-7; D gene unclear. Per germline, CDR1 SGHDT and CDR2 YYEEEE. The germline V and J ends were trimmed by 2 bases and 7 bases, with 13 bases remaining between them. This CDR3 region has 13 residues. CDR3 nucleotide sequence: TGTGCCAGCAGCTTAGGCGGAACTGGAGAGCAGTACTTC. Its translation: CASSLGGTGEQYF.

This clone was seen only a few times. DNA for the CDR3: TGTGCCAGCACTCCTTTAACGCGGGCACGGAGTGACGAGCAGTACTTC. Residues: CASTPLTRARSDEQYF. This sequence joins TRBV11-2 and TRBJ2-7; a possible D gene is TRBD2 (5 bases). The V gene's germline CDR1 is SGHAT and CDR2 FQNNGV. The V end was cut by 7 bases, the J end by 5 bases, with 24 bases between. This CDR3 is 16 amino acids long.

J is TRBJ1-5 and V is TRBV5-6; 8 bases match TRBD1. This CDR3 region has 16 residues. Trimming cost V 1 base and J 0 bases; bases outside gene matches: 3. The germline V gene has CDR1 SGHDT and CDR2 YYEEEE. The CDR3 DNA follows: TGTGCCAGCAGCTTGCGGACAGGGATTAGCAATCAGCCCCAGCATTTT. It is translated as CASSLRTGISNQPQHF.

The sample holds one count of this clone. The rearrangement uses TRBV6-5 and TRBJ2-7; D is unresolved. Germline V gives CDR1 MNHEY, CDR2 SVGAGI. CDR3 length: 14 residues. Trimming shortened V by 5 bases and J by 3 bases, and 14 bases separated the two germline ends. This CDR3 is CASSRIGVVYEQYF. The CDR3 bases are TGTGCCAGCAGTCGCATCGGAGTTGTCTACGAGCAGTACTTC.

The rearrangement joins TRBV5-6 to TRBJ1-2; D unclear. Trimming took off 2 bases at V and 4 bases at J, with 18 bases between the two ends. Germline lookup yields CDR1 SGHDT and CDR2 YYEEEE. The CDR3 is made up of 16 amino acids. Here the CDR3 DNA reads TGTGCCAGCAGCTTTGTGGCAGACAAAACCGGCTATGGCTACACCTTC. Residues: CASSFVADKTGYGYTF. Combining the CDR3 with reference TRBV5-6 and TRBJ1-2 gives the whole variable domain DAGVTQSPTHLIKTRGQQVTLRCSPKSGHDTVSWYQQALGQGPQFIFQYYEEEERQRGNFPDRFSGHQFPNYSSELNVNALLLGDSALYLCASSFVADKTGYGYTFGSGTRLTVV.

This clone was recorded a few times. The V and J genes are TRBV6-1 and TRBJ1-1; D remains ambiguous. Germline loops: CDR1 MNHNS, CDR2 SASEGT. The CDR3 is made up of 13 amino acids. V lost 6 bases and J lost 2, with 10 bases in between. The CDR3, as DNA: TGTGCCAGCAGGACGACGGTAAACACTGAAGCTTTCTTT. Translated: CASRTTVNTEAFF.

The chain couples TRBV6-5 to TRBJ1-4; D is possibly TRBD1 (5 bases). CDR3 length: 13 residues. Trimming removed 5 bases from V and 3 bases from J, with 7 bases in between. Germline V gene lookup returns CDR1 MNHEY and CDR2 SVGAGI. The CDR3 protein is CASSPGPNEKLFF. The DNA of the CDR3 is TGTGCCAGCAGTCCGGGACCTAATGAAAAACTGTTTTTT.

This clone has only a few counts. CDR3 nucleotide sequence: TGTGCCAGCAGCCCCGGGACAGGGGGACAAGAGACCCAGTACTTC. Protein product: CASSPGTGGQETQYF. V gene TRBV11-2 combines with J gene TRBJ2-5, with 11 nucleotides matching TRBD1. The CDR3 is 15 residues long. CDR1 is SGHAT, CDR2 FQNNGV, per germline. V gave up 5 bases and J gave up 2 bases; unmatched junction bases: 4.

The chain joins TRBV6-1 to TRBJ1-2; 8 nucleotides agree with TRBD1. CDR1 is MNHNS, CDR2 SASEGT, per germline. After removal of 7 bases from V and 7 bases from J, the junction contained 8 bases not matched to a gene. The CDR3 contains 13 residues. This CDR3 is CASIKTGAGGYTF. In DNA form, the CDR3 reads TGTGCCAGCATCAAGACAGGGGCGGGTGGCTACACCTTC.

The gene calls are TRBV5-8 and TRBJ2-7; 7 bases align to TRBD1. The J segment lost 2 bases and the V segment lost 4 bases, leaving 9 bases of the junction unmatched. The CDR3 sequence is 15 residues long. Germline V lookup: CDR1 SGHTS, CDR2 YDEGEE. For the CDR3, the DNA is TGTGCCAGCAGCGCGTCAAAGACAGGGACCTACGAGCAGTACTTC. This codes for CASSASKTGTYEQYF.

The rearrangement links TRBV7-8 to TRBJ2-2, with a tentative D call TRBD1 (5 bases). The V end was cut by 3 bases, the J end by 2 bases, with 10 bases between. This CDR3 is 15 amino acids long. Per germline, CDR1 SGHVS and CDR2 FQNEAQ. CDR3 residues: CASSFLQVNTGELFF. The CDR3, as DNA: TGTGCCAGCAGCTTCTTACAGGTCAACACCGGGGAGCTGTTTTTT.

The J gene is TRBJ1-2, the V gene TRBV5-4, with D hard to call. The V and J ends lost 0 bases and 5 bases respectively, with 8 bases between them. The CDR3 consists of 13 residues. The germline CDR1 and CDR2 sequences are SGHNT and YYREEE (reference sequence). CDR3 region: CASSLDRTYGYTF. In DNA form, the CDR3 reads TGTGCCAGCAGCTTGGACAGAACATATGGCTACACCTTC.

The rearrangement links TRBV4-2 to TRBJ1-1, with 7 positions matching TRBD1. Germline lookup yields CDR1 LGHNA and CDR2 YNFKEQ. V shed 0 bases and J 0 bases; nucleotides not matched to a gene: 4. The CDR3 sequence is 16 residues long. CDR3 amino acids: CASSQDPGQMNTEAFF. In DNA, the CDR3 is TGTGCCAGCAGCCAAGATCCGGGACAGATGAACACTGAAGCTTTCTTT.